This T cell receptor beta chain was captured in a study of blood T cell repertoires in COVID-19. Study-wide context: Spain, Italy and the United States supplied samples that represented acute and convalescent COVID-19. Sample material is recorded as cDNA or gDNA derived from T cells, B-cell-depleted T cells, or PBMCs.

Only in-frame clones appear in the TCRdb table, and some are missing; sequencing was by immunoSEQ multiplex PCR. The sample lists approximately 200,000 clones, approximately 94% occurring once. Germline V gene sequence: CDR1 LGHNT, CDR2 FRNRAP. The junction had 14 bases not matched to a gene; V was cut back by 3 bases and J by 10 bases. The CDR3 is 16 amino acids. Sequenced sample: peripheral blood. This chain connects TRBV12-5 to TRBJ1-1, with TRBD1 matching over 10 bases. This receptor was obtained from a man younger than 45 with COVID-19, enrolled during active disease. The CDR3 loop reads CASGFPPSTGGFGAFF. CDR3 bases: TGTGCTAGTGGTTTCCCCCCATCGACAGGGGGCTTTGGAGCTTTCTTT.